The 21 T cell receptor beta chains given below trace back to one sample, sequenced in a study of identical twins. Using its own MiXCR run on the 5' RACE reads, TCRdb lists one record per CDR3 protein. The sample includes 1.5 million to 2 million distinct CDR3 sequences, 32% seen only once; the top ten take roughly 0.3%. The sequenced sample was cord blood. Receptors were obtained from a newborn girl in good health.

The chain combines TRBV27 with TRBJ2-4; 7 bases agree with TRBD1. V gave up 4 bases and J gave up 2 bases; unmatched junction bases: 5. Germline lookup yields CDR1 MNHEY and CDR2 SMNVEV (reference sequence). The CDR3 covers 15 residues. CDR3 coding DNA: TGTGCCAGCAGTTGGTCACAGGGGTCCAAAAACATTCAGTACTTC. Protein sequence: CASSWSQGSKNIQYF.

The CDR3 region is CASSKEATGGAEQYF. In DNA, the CDR3 is TGTGCCAGCAGCAAGGAAGCCACAGGGGGCGCCGAGCAGTACTTC. The chain joins TRBV21-1 to TRBJ2-5; TRBD1 reflects the table's D call only, with no check against the DNA. The end of the DNA aligns better with TRBJ2-7, so the J call may be wrong. TRBV21-1 is reported as a pseudogene. The CDR3 is made up of 15 amino acids.

The chain joins TRBV6-5 to TRBJ2-5, with a weak D call TRBD1 (5 bases). The CDR3 spans 11 residues. V was cut by 4 bases and J by 13 bases, with 13 bases left in between. CDR1 is MNHEY and CDR2 is SVGAGI in the germline V gene. The CDR3 nucleotides read TGTGCCAGCAGTTTCCCGACAGAGGCGTACTTC. It codes for CASSFPTEAYF.

In this sample, this clonotype turned up a few times. J is TRBJ2-7 and V is TRBV10-3; 7 bases line up with TRBD2. CDR3 size: 15 residues. From germline, CDR1 is ENHRY and CDR2 SYGVKD. Germline trimming cut 6 bases from V and 0 bases from J; bases unmatched to any gene: 8. The CDR3, as DNA: TGTGCCATCAGGTCCGGGGGGACCCTCTCCTACGAGCAGTACTTC. This encodes CAIRSGGTLSYEQYF.

This clonotype has a single count. The CDR3 protein is CASSSSGGGEAGELFF. The CDR3 region has the DNA TGTGCCAGCAGTTCTAGCGGGGGGGGAGAGGCCGGGGAGCTGTTTTTT. The J gene is TRBJ2-2, the V gene TRBV28, with TRBD2 matching 12 bases. This CDR3 has 16 amino acids. Germline assignment: CDR1 MDHEN and CDR2 SYDVKM. Trimming took 4 bases from V and 6 from J; bases not matched to a gene: 6. Full variable domain (remainder filled in from reference TRBV28 and TRBJ2-2): DVKVTQSSRYLVKRTGEKVFLECVQDMDHENMFWYRQDPGLGLRLIYFSYDVKMKEKGDIPEGYSVSREKKERFSLILESASTNQTSMYLCASSSSGGGEAGELFFGEGSRLTVL.

The table lists this clonotype with a few counts. The genes are TRBV6-2 or TRBV6-3 and TRBJ1-2, with a possible D match to TRBD1 (6 bases). Trimming removed 1 base from V and 8 bases from J, with 14 bases in between. The CDR3 spans 14 residues. Germline V gene lookup returns CDR1 MNHEY and CDR2 SVGEGT. The CDR3 DNA reads as TGTGCCAGCAGTTACTTTACAGGGATCGGGGGCTACACCTTC. This sequence encodes CASSYFTGIGGYTF.

The rearrangement joins TRBV28 to TRBJ1-5; 12 nucleotides line up with TRBD1. The V gene end was trimmed by 3 bases and the J gene end by 0 bases; junction bases not matched to a gene: 6. This CDR3 region has 18 residues. Germline CDR1 reads MDHEN; CDR2 reads SYDVKM. This chain's CDR3 is CASSLWGTGGLSNQPQHF. CDR3 in DNA: TGTGCCAGCAGTTTGTGGGGGACAGGGGGCCTTAGCAATCAGCCCCAGCATTTT.

The V gene is TRBV4-1, the J gene TRBJ1-4, with a weak D call TRBD1 (6 bases). Per germline, CDR1 MGHRA and CDR2 YSYEKL. With 1 base removed from V and 7 bases from J, the gap between germline ends came to 22 bases. The CDR3 length is 18 residues. The CDR3: CASSQVGGRGEGGEKLFF. The DNA of the CDR3 is TGCGCCAGCAGCCAAGTAGGTGGCAGGGGAGAAGGAGGTGAAAAACTGTTTTTT.

A word on this clonotype: The junction shows a germline mismatch at one end, possibly a read error. This chain joins TRBV11-3 and TRBJ2-1; 13 nucleotides line up with TRBD2. The J call may be mistaken, given a closer DNA end match to TRBJ2-7. CDR1 and CDR2 (germline): SGHNT, YENEEA. This CDR3 has 17 amino acids. The CDR3: CAGSPGTSGDSYNEQYF. CDR3 coding DNA: TGTGCCGGCAGCCCCGGGACTAGCGGGGACTCCTACAATGAGCAGTACTTC.

This clonotype was picked up a small number of times. A junction end diverges from the germline sequence, so it may reflect a read error. The chain joins TRBV6-6 to TRBJ2-1, with 7 bases identical to TRBD2. CDR3 size: 16 residues. The germline V gene has CDR1 MNHNY and CDR2 SVGAGI (reference sequence). The CDR3 nucleotides read TGTGCCAGCATCCCGGGGACTACGAGCTCCTACAATGGGCAGTTCTTC. It codes for CASIPGTTSSYNGQFF.

The chain carries TRBV28 and TRBJ2-7; tentatively, D is TRBD1 (6 bases). Germline lookup yields CDR1 MDHEN and CDR2 SYDVKM. Between the trimmed V and J ends, which lost 6 bases and 3 bases, there was a span of 24 bases. The CDR3 extends over 17 amino acids. The CDR3: CASRVFTTGMGFYEQYF. The CDR3 DNA reads as TGTGCCAGCAGGGTTTTTACCACAGGGATGGGGTTCTACGAGCAGTACTTC.

This clonotype was seen once. The V and J genes are TRBV27 and TRBJ1-6; 9 bases are shared with TRBD1. CDR3 length: 14 residues. Germline assignment: CDR1 MNHEY and CDR2 SMNVEV (reference sequence). V lost 7 bases, J lost 7 bases, and 5 bases stayed unmatched. CDR3 DNA sequence: TGTGCCAGCACCTGGACAGGGGAAAATTCACCCCTCCACTTT. It is translated as CASTWTGENSPLHF.

CDR3 protein: CAISVNREYEQYF. The CDR3 coding sequence is TGTGCCATCAGTGTCAACAGGGAGTACGAGCAGTACTTC. This rearrangement joins TRBV10-3 to TRBJ2-7; D might be TRBD1 (6 bases). The CDR3 covers 13 residues. Per germline, CDR1 ENHRY and CDR2 SYGVKD. The V and J ends lost 4 bases and 4 bases respectively, with 11 bases between them.

The rearrangement joins TRBV7-2 to TRBJ1-5, with 7 bases matching TRBD1. With 1 base clipped from V and 11 bases from J, the junction kept 5 bases outside the gene matches. Germline V gene lookup returns CDR1 SGHTA and CDR2 FQGNSA. The CDR3 loop spans 13 amino acids. CDR3 sequence: CASSLDRGETQHF. The CDR3 nucleotides read TGTGCCAGCAGCTTAGACAGGGGAGAGACCCAGCATTTT.

In its sample, this clonotype was seen a few times. This chain joins TRBV6-1 and TRBJ2-2; unclear D gene. Per germline, CDR1 MNHNS and CDR2 SASEGT. Between the trimmed V and J ends, which lost 4 bases and 1 base, there was a span of 4 bases. The CDR3 has 13 amino acids. The CDR3 DNA sequence: TGTGCCAGCAGTGCACAGAACACCGGGGAGCTGTTTTTT. It codes for CASSAQNTGELFF.

The chain employs TRBV12-3 or TRBV12-4 and TRBJ2-7; D is ambiguous. The germline V and J ends were trimmed by 6 bases and 7 bases, with 25 bases remaining between them. The CDR3 covers 16 residues. The CDR3 loop is CASSQLWAPSADEQYF. CDR3 nucleotide sequence: TGTGCCAGCAGCCAGCTCTGGGCTCCCTCTGCCGATGAGCAGTACTTC.

This clonotype was detected a few times. The genes are TRBV4-2 and TRBJ2-1; 10 bases line up with TRBD2. The ends lost 5 bases at V and 4 bases at J; junction bases unmatched: 8. The CDR3 runs to 16 residues. Germline V gene sequence: CDR1 LGHNA, CDR2 YNFKEQ. CDR3 sequence: CASSSPGTSAYNEQFF. The CDR3 nucleotides read TGTGCCAGCAGCTCCCCCGGGACTAGCGCTTACAATGAGCAGTTCTTC.

The chain recombines TRBV29-1 with TRBJ2-5, with D perhaps assigned TRBD1 or TRBD2 (7 bases each). Germline CDR1 and CDR2: SQVTM and ANQGSEA. The CDR3 length is 15 residues. V lost 4 bases and J lost 1, with 16 bases in between. CDR3 DNA sequence: TGCAGCGTTGGGGGAGGGACAGCCTTCCAAGAGACCCAGTACTTC. Translating it yields CSVGGGTAFQETQYF.

This clonotype turned up a few times. The chain is built from TRBV4-1 and TRBJ2-5; 12 bases line up with TRBD2. Germline assignment: CDR1 MGHRA and CDR2 YSYEKL. The CDR3 covers 15 residues. Trimming took 5 bases from V and 11 from J; bases not matched to a gene: 12. For the CDR3, the DNA is TGCGCCAGCAGCGAGCTAGCGGGGGGGCACAATGAGCAGTACTTC. It specifies CASSELAGGHNEQYF.

The chain is built from TRBV3-1 and TRBJ2-3; a possible D gene is TRBD2 (6 bases). V shed 0 bases and J shed 2 bases, with 12 bases lying between them. This CDR3 comprises 16 residues. Germline-derived CDR1 and CDR2 are LGHDT and YNNKEL (reference sequence). The CDR3 sequence: CASSQDRGGITDTQYF. CDR3 in DNA: TGTGCCAGCAGCCAAGATCGCGGCGGGATCACAGATACGCAGTATTTT.

This clonotype was counted a few times. The chain joins TRBV19 to TRBJ2-3; no reliable D call. This CDR3 has 13 residues. V shed 10 bases and J shed 1 base, with 12 bases lying between them. Germline V gives CDR1 LNHDA, CDR2 SQIVND (reference sequence). The CDR3 is CATKLQGTDTQYF. The CDR3 region has the DNA TGTGCCACCAAGTTGCAGGGCACAGATACGCAGTATTTT.